These 16 T cell receptor beta chains were sequenced from one sample in a study of T cell changes during pregnancy in multiple sclerosis. Assay: immunoSEQ multiplex PCR; the TCRdb copy retains only in-frame clones and omits some. The sample consists of roughly 72,000 clones, approximately 95% of them appearing once. Material: CD4+ T cells from peripheral blood mononuclear cells, obtained after pregnancy. The receptors derive from a female donor with multiple sclerosis, enrolled in a pregnancy study.

This clone was seen a single time. Germline and junction disagree at one end, which may indicate a read error. V usage is TRBV25-1 and J usage is TRBJ1-1; D may be TRBD1 (6 bases). Germline lookup yields CDR1 MGHDK and CDR2 SYGVNS. There are 16 residues in the CDR3. CDR3 sequence: CASSRDRFGMNAEAFF. Written as DNA, the CDR3 is TGTGCCAGCAGCCGTGACAGGTTCGGGATGAACGCTGAAGCTTTCTTT. Variable domain in full (rest from reference TRBV25-1 and TRBJ1-1): EADIYQTPRYLVIGTGKKITLECSQTMGHDKMYWYQQDPGMELHLIHYSYGVNSTEKGDLSSESTVSRIRTEHFPLTLESARPSHTSQYLCASSRDRFGMNAEAFFGQGTRLTVV.

This sequence joins TRBV28 and TRBJ2-7, with TRBD1 matching 10 bases. CDR1 and CDR2 from the germline V gene are MDHEN and SYDVKM. J was trimmed by 5 bases and V by 3 bases; bases with no gene match: 7. The CDR3 length is 15 residues. CDR3 sequence: CASSFNGQGVNEQYF. DNA for the CDR3: TGTGCCAGCAGTTTCAATGGACAGGGGGTAAACGAGCAGTACTTC.

The chain links TRBV4-1 to TRBJ2-7, with 7 nucleotides matching TRBD2. The CDR3 has 16 residues. Germline trimming cut 1 base from V and 0 bases from J; bases unmatched to any gene: 6. CDR1 and CDR2 (germline): MGHRA, YSYEKL. CDR3 residues: CASSQVPGRSSYEQYF. CDR3 in DNA: TGCGCCAGCAGCCAAGTGCCCGGGAGGAGCTCCTACGAGCAGTACTTC.

The V gene is TRBV28, the J gene TRBJ2-1, with D maybe TRBD1 (7 bases). Germline CDR1 is MDHEN and CDR2 is SYDVKM. Trimming left V 7 bases short and J 8 bases short, with 15 bases between. CDR3 length equals 13 residues. The CDR3 nucleotides are TGTGCCAGCACCCAGGGGGGATTGTATGAGCAGTTCTTC. It yields the protein CASTQGGLYEQFF.

The rearrangement links TRBV6-6 to TRBJ1-5; perhaps TRBD1 as D (5 bases). V was shortened by 5 bases and J by 6 bases, with 20 bases between the two germline ends. The CDR3 has 16 residues. Germline loops: CDR1 MNHNY, CDR2 SVGAGI (reference sequence). The CDR3 loop is CASSAFSGRGTQPQHF. The CDR3 DNA reads as TGTGCCAGCAGTGCATTTTCCGGACGGGGGACTCAGCCCCAGCATTTT.

The chain carries TRBV15 and TRBJ1-1; possible D gene TRBD1, 6 bases. V lost 2 bases and J lost 6, with 10 bases in between. The length of the CDR3 is 13 residues. CDR1 is LNHNV, CDR2 YYDKDF, per germline (reference sequence). The CDR3 sequence is CATSRNRVAEAFF. DNA for the CDR3: TGTGCCACCAGCAGAAACAGGGTTGCTGAAGCTTTCTTT.

J is TRBJ2-7 and V is TRBV30; 8 bases agree with TRBD1. The junction had 5 bases not matched to a gene; V was cut back by 0 bases and J by 7 bases. The CDR3 runs to 13 residues. Germline V CDR1 and CDR2: GTSNPN, SVGIG (reference sequence). The CDR3 loop reads CAWSVTGGREQYF. CDR3 DNA sequence: TGTGCCTGGAGTGTAACAGGGGGTAGGGAGCAGTACTTC.

V is TRBV2 and J is TRBJ2-3; 7 bases map to TRBD1. The CDR3 totals 15 residues. The V and J ends lost 6 bases and 6 bases, in that order; junction bases with no gene match: 12. Germline CDR1 reads SNHLY; CDR2 reads FYNNEI. The DNA for the CDR3 is TGTGCCAGCAGCCGACAGGGTGGTGGTCGGGATACGCAGTATTTT. Protein: CASSRQGGGRDTQYF.

The chain links TRBV7-8 to TRBJ2-7; possible D gene TRBD2, 5 bases. V was cut by 0 bases and J by 7 bases, with 7 bases left in between. Per germline, CDR1 SGHVS and CDR2 FQNEAQ. This CDR3 is built from 12 residues. The CDR3 sequence: CASSLASGEQYF. In nucleotides, the CDR3 is TGTGCCAGCAGCTTAGCCTCGGGGGAGCAGTACTTC.

This chain uses TRBV6-5 with TRBJ1-1; the D gene is possibly TRBD1 (6 bases). Germline V gives CDR1 MNHEY, CDR2 SVGAGI. Trimming pared 2 bases from V and 3 bases from J, leaving 13 bases between. The CDR3 covers 15 residues. Written as DNA, the CDR3 is TGTGCCAGCAGTTACGACAAGGGACATTACACTGAAGCTTTCTTT. Its protein product is CASSYDKGHYTEAFF.

The chain combines TRBV29-1 with TRBJ1-2; D perhaps matches TRBD1 (5 bases). Germline loops: CDR1 SQVTM, CDR2 ANQGSEA. Trimming stripped 5 bases from V and 3 bases from J, with 10 bases between. The CDR3 contains 12 residues. CDR3 sequence (DNA): TGCAGCGTTCACGGGGGAGACTATGGCTACACCTTC. Its translation: CSVHGGDYGYTF.

V is TRBV9 and J is TRBJ2-1, with 7 bases aligning to TRBD1. CDR3 size: 15 residues. V shed 0 bases, J shed 9 bases, and the junction held 9 bases outside the gene matches. Germline CDR1 is SGDLS and CDR2 is YYNGEE. In DNA, the CDR3 is TGTGCCAGCAGCGTAGGAGACAGGGTAAAACCTGAGCAGTTCTTC. This sequence encodes CASSVGDRVKPEQFF.

The genes are TRBV18 and TRBJ1-4, with 8 bases lining up with TRBD1. The junction had 5 bases not matched to a gene; V was cut back by 0 bases and J by 8 bases. The CDR3 runs to 15 residues. CDR1 KGHSH and CDR2 LQKENI come from the germline V gene. The CDR3 is CASSPPGQAGEKLFF. CDR3 sequence (DNA): TGTGCCAGCTCACCACCGGGACAGGCGGGAGAAAAACTGTTTTTT. Together with reference TRBV18 and TRBJ1-4, the CDR3 gives the full variable domain: NAGVMQNPRHLVRRRGQEARLRCSPMKGHSHVYWYRQLPEEGLKFMVYLQKENIIDESGMPKERFSAEFPKEGPSILRIQQVVRGDSAAYFCASSPPGQAGEKLFFGSGTQLSVL.

V usage is TRBV14 and J usage is TRBJ2-3; TRBD2 aligns across 10 bases. Germline V gives CDR1 SGHDN, CDR2 FVKESK. CDR3 length: 17 residues. V lost 0 bases, J lost 4 bases, and 7 bases stayed unmatched. The CDR3: CASSQDAAGGPSDTQYF. CDR3 sequence (DNA): TGTGCCAGCAGCCAAGATGCAGCGGGAGGGCCGTCAGATACGCAGTATTTT.

The chain is built from TRBV6-1 and TRBJ2-3, with D possibly TRBD2 on 6 matching bases. The germline V and J ends were trimmed by 3 bases and 3 bases, with 13 bases remaining between them. CDR1 is MNHNS and CDR2 is SASEGT in the germline V gene. This CDR3 region has 15 residues. The CDR3, as DNA: TGTGCCAGCAGTGATATCCTAGCGACAACAGATACGCAGTATTTT. Protein: CASSDILATTDTQYF.

The V and J genes are TRBV19 and TRBJ2-1; TRBD2 matches 8 bases. With 1 base clipped from V and 5 bases from J, the junction kept 4 bases outside the gene matches. Germline loops: CDR1 LNHDA, CDR2 SQIVND (reference sequence). CDR3 length equals 15 residues. This CDR3 is CASSIAGTRDNEQFF. The CDR3 DNA is TGTGCCAGTAGTATAGCCGGGACTAGGGACAATGAGCAGTTCTTC. Looking up the rest from reference TRBV19 and TRBJ2-1 gives the full variable domain: DGGITQSPKYLFRKEGQNVTLSCEQNLNHDAMYWYRQDPGQGLRLIYYSQIVNDFQKGDIAEGYSVSREKKESFPLTVTSAQKNPTAFYLCASSIAGTRDNEQFFGPGTRLTVL.